One sample yielded the 26 T cell receptor beta chains listed below, sequenced in a study of quantifying T cell responses using KT2 cells. Study at large: cDNA was made from DNase-treated RNA using alpha and beta constant primers.

An oligo carrying a UMI was ligated to the cDNA 3' end. The first PCR ran approximately 4 cycles with an equimolar RC1.1 and RC1.2 beta primer mix. Via MiXCR, TCRdb re-called the UMI-ligation and nested PCR reads, giving one row per CDR3 protein. Counted here are approximately 50,000 distinct CDR3 sequences, around a tenth occurring once; the ten biggest clones make up over 9.5%. Sequencing used PBMCs spiked with cells of the T cell clone KT2. The receptors originated from a human donor.

J is TRBJ1-1 and V is TRBV11-2; a possible D gene is TRBD1 (6 bases). CDR1 is SGHAT and CDR2 is FQNNGV in the germline V gene. CDR3 length: 14 amino acids. Trimming took 4 bases from V and 7 from J, leaving 16 bases between them. The CDR3, as DNA: TGTGCCAGCAGCTACTCACTCTCAGGGGTTGAAGCTTTCTTT. Translating gives CASSYSLSGVEAFF.

About this clonotype: It may be a read error: a sequence one base away is much more abundant. The V call is TRBV5-5, the J call TRBJ2-3; unclear D gene. The V gene lost 3 bases and the J gene lost 13 bases, with 12 bases spanning the gap. There are 11 residues in the CDR3. Germline CDR1 and CDR2: SGHKS and YYEKEE (reference sequence). The DNA for the CDR3 is TGTGCCAGCAGCTACAATCAAATGAAGTATTTT. Its translation is CASSYNQMKYF.

The V call is TRBV5-6, the J call TRBJ2-3; D perhaps matches TRBD1 (5 bases). Trimming removed 4 bases at V and 8 bases at J, with 14 bases between. CDR3 length: 13 amino acids. Germline V gene lookup returns CDR1 SGHDT and CDR2 YYEEEE. The CDR3 here is CASSGAQMGTQYF. The CDR3 coding sequence is TGTGCCAGCAGCGGGGCTCAAATGGGTACGCAGTATTTT.

This clonotype was counted a few times. The chain combines TRBV20-1 with TRBJ2-1; D is possibly TRBD2 (6 bases). V shed 5 bases and J shed 6 bases, with 14 bases lying between them. In germline, CDR1 is DFQATT, CDR2 SNEGSKA (reference sequence). The CDR3 runs to 13 residues. For the CDR3, the DNA is TGCAGTGCTGATCGGGGGTGGGGCAATGAGCAGTTCTTC. As protein: CSADRGWGNEQFF.

A few counts support this clonotype. This chain uses TRBV6-5 with TRBJ2-1, with 11 bases identical to TRBD1. Trimming took 5 bases from V and 9 from J; bases not matched to a gene: 6. CDR3 length: 14 residues. Germline CDR1 MNHEY, CDR2 SVGAGI. This CDR3 is CASSKDRGPGEQFF. The CDR3 DNA reads TGTGCCAGCAGTAAGGACAGGGGGCCTGGTGAGCAGTTCTTC.

This clonotype was observed a few times. V is TRBV14 and J is TRBJ2-1; D call uncertain. This CDR3 contains 12 residues. The V gene's germline CDR1 is SGHDN and CDR2 FVKESK. The ends were cut back, 2 bases at V and 11 bases at J, with 10 bases in the middle. The CDR3 bases are TGTGCCAGCAGCCAACTGGTCAAGAAGCAGTTCTTC. It encodes CASSQLVKKQFF.

The V call is TRBV3-1, the J call TRBJ2-7; D uncertain. Trimming removed 2 bases from V and 5 bases from J, with 4 bases in between. This CDR3 region has 11 residues. Germline CDR1 and CDR2: LGHDT and YNNKEL (reference sequence). CDR3: CASSQSNEQYF. DNA of the CDR3: TGTGCCAGCAGCCAAAGCAACGAGCAGTACTTC.

This clonotype has at least ten counts. The rearrangement uses TRBV24-1 and TRBJ2-2; 9 nucleotides line up with TRBD2. V dropped 10 bases and J dropped 5; count of bases not matched to a gene: 13. The CDR3 contains 16 residues. Per the germline V gene, CDR1 is KGHDR and CDR2 is SFDVKD. Here the CDR3 DNA reads TGTGCCACGGGTCTCGTAGCGGGAGATCATACCGGGGAGCTGTTTTTT. Translation: CATGLVAGDHTGELFF.

This clonotype was seen a few times. V and J are TRBV4-1 and TRBJ2-7; TRBD1 matches at 8 bases. This CDR3 has 17 amino acids. Germline-derived CDR1 and CDR2 are MGHRA and YSYEKL. With V trimmed by 1 base and J by 2 bases, 10 bases remained unmatched. In DNA, the CDR3 is TGCGCCAGCAGCCAAGGACTGCCGGGACAGGTTGCCTACGAGCAGTACTTC. Its protein product is CASSQGLPGQVAYEQYF.

This clonotype was picked up a small number of times. The genes are TRBV5-1 and TRBJ2-3; no firm D call. The length of the CDR3 is 17 residues. The V gene's germline CDR1 is SGHRS and CDR2 YFSETQ. V lost 0 bases and J lost 0, with 14 bases in between. The CDR3 nucleotides read TGCGCCAGCAGCTTGGGGGCCCTATCTTCTAGCACAGATACGCAGTATTTT. Encoded protein: CASSLGALSSSTDTQYF.

The sample holds a few counts of this clonotype. The V gene is TRBV6-2 or TRBV6-3, the J gene TRBJ2-7, with D possibly being TRBD2 (6 bases). Germline CDR1 and CDR2: MNHEY and SVGEGT. The germline V and J ends were trimmed by 2 bases and 1 base, with 12 bases remaining between them. The CDR3 has 15 residues. The CDR3 bases are TGTGCCAGCAGTTACGGAGCGGGCTCATCCTACGAGCAGTACTTC. The encoded protein is CASSYGAGSSYEQYF.

The chain uses TRBV10-1 and TRBJ2-2; 10 bases match TRBD1. This CDR3 spans 16 amino acids. The germline V gene has CDR1 WNHNN and CDR2 SYGVQD (reference sequence). V lost 6 bases to trimming and J lost 4 bases; unmatched junction nucleotides: 8. As DNA, the CDR3 is TGCGCCAGCAGCTCCGGGACAGGGGACTCCACCGGGGAGCTGTTTTTT. As protein: CASSSGTGDSTGELFF.

The genes are TRBV7-4 and TRBJ1-1; TRBD1 is a possible D gene (6 bases). The ends were cut back, 5 bases at V and 3 bases at J, with 13 bases in the middle. The CDR3 is made up of 14 amino acids. In germline, CDR1 is SGHVT, CDR2 SQSDAQ. CDR3 sequence reads: CASSREDSYTEAFF. CDR3 sequence (DNA): TGTGCCAGCAGCCGGGAGGACAGCTACACTGAAGCTTTCTTT.

This clonotype was counted a few times. The chain has TRBV12-3 or TRBV12-4 and TRBJ1-6; D unresolved. Trimming removed 10 bases from V and 0 bases from J, with 13 bases in between. This CDR3 is 15 amino acids long. The CDR3 loop reads CAKDRQSSYNSPLHF. The CDR3 DNA reads as TGTGCCAAGGATCGGCAGAGCTCCTATAATTCACCCCTCCACTTT.

The sample holds many counts of this clonotype. For the CDR3, the DNA is TGTGCCTGGGGCACCAACTATGGCTACACCTTC. This encodes CAWGTNYGYTF. This rearrangement joins TRBV30 to TRBJ1-2; D not resolved. V was shortened by 5 bases and J by 2 bases, with 6 bases between the two germline ends. Germline V gene data show CDR1 as GTSNPN and CDR2 as SVGIG (reference sequence). The length of the CDR3 is 11 residues.

This CDR3 reads CASSLDPGHNYGYTF. The CDR3 region has the DNA TGCGCCAGCAGCTTGGACCCTGGTCACAACTATGGCTACACCTTC. The gene calls are TRBV5-1 and TRBJ1-2; no reliable D call. The CDR3 contains 15 residues. Germline V gene sequence: CDR1 SGHRS, CDR2 YFSETQ. Trimming removed 0 bases at V and 2 bases at J, with 11 bases between.

This clonotype has a count of ten or more. The V call is TRBV12-3 or TRBV12-4, the J call TRBJ2-2; 7 nucleotides agree with TRBD2. The ends lost 6 bases at V and 6 bases at J; junction bases unmatched: 10. The CDR3 has 15 residues. CDR3 sequence reads: CASSSNRGLAGELFF. CDR3 DNA: TGTGCCAGCAGCTCGAACCGAGGACTAGCCGGGGAGCTGTTTTTT.

This clonotype was observed a few times. J is TRBJ2-3 and V is TRBV11-3; 7 bases are a match to TRBD1. The trim removed 5 bases at V and 0 bases at J, leaving 5 bases unmatched. Germline CDR1 and CDR2: SGHNT and YENEEA. The CDR3 spans 15 residues. CDR3 region: CASSGTGASTDTQYF. The CDR3 region has the DNA TGTGCCAGCAGCGGTACAGGGGCTAGCACAGATACGCAGTATTTT.

This clonotype was recorded a few times. The chain links TRBV11-2 to TRBJ2-2; 14 bases fit TRBD2. Germline CDR1 and CDR2: SGHAT and FQNNGV. Trimming at V came to 5 bases and at J to 7 bases, leaving 6 bases not matched to a gene. CDR3 length equals 16 residues. CDR3 DNA: TGTGCCAGCAGCCGCCTGACTAGCGGGAGGGGCGGGGAGCTGTTTTTT. This translates into CASSRLTSGRGGELFF.

The rearrangement uses TRBV5-1 and TRBJ2-1, with a tentative D call TRBD2 (7 bases). The CDR3 loop spans 15 amino acids. Germline values: CDR1 SGHRS, CDR2 YFSETQ. V lost 0 bases to trimming and J lost 4 bases, with 11 bases between them. The CDR3 loop reads CASSLARGTYNEQFF. In DNA form, the CDR3 reads TGCGCCAGCAGCTTGGCGCGGGGGACATACAATGAGCAGTTCTTC.

This clonotype was recorded at least ten times. This chain connects TRBV29-1 to TRBJ1-2; D gene uncertain. Trimming took 3 bases from V and 3 from J, leaving 5 bases between them. The germline V gene encodes CDR1 SQVTM and CDR2 ANQGSEA. This CDR3 is built from 11 residues. The CDR3 is CSVEGYYGYTF. The CDR3 DNA follows: TGCAGCGTTGAGGGATACTATGGCTACACCTTC.

Many counts were recorded for this clonotype. The rearrangement joins TRBV9 to TRBJ1-1; TRBD1 matches at 10 bases. The CDR3 consists of 16 residues. V gave up 3 bases and J gave up 1 base; unmatched junction bases: 6. Germline CDR1 is SGDLS and CDR2 is YYNGEE. CDR3 nucleotide sequence: TGTGCCAGCAGCGCCCGGACAGGGGGGCCGAACACTGAAGCTTTCTTT. This sequence encodes CASSARTGGPNTEAFF.

V is TRBV4-1 and J is TRBJ2-7; D gene unclear. This CDR3 is 12 amino acids long. CDR1 is MGHRA and CDR2 is YSYEKL in the germline V gene. V lost 3 bases and J lost 6, with 9 bases in between. The CDR3 nucleotides are TGCGCCAGCAGCCATCTTCAGTCCGAGCAGTACTTC. It is translated as CASSHLQSEQYF.

The V gene is TRBV7-6, the J gene TRBJ2-7; 7 bases line up with TRBD1. The CDR3 is made up of 15 amino acids. CDR1 and CDR2 (germline): SGHVS, FNYEAQ. Trimming cost V 1 base and J 3 bases; bases outside gene matches: 6. The CDR3 here is CASSLDTGAVYEQYF. CDR3 sequence (DNA): TGTGCCAGCAGCTTAGATACAGGGGCGGTCTACGAGCAGTACTTC.

The CDR3 protein is CASRARQGYNSPLHF. The CDR3 DNA is TGTGCCAGCAGAGCTCGACAGGGGTACAATTCACCCCTCCACTTT. V gene TRBV6-5 combines with J gene TRBJ1-6; 8 nucleotides align to TRBD1. The CDR3 is 15 amino acids. In germline, CDR1 is MNHEY, CDR2 SVGAGI. Unmatched junction bases numbered 8, after V lost 6 bases and J lost 7 bases.

In its sample, this clonotype was seen many times. The V gene is TRBV19, the J gene TRBJ1-1; possible D gene TRBD1, 5 bases. Germline V lookup: CDR1 LNHDA, CDR2 SQIVND (reference sequence). This CDR3 has 16 amino acids. The V and J ends lost 2 bases and 1 base respectively, with 14 bases between them. Written as DNA, the CDR3 is TGTGCCAGTAGTATATCCCACAGGTTTTCGAACACTGAAGCTTTCTTT. Its protein product is CASSISHRFSNTEAFF.